A selection of T cell receptor beta chains follows, all from one sample in a study of naive and memory T cell subsets. TCRdb reprocessed the UMI-ligation and nested PCR reads with MiXCR, giving one entry per CDR3 protein. The sample includes 95,000 to 150,000 distinct CDR3 sequences, roughly 36% of them seen just once. The sample comprised central memory CD4+ T cells from blood. The receptors derive from a human donor in good health. Each CDR3 is given with its conserved first and last residue. The D gene is left open where the match is weak. Rows may omit the clone size; those that give it use once, few, many or a size class.

abundance	v_gene	j_gene	d_gene	CDR3nt	CDR3aa
-	TRBV28	TRBJ2-7	TRBD2	TGTGCCAGCAGCGAACCGGGGACTAGCGGTTCGTACGAGCAGTACTTC	CASSEPGTSGSYEQYF
few	TRBV18	TRBJ1-5	-	TGTGCCAGCTCTTCCGATACAGGGCGCCCTGAGCATTTT	CASSSDTGRPEHF
few	TRBV20-1	TRBJ2-2	-	TGCAGTGCTAGAGATCTTCAGGGGCTAGTTTCCGGGGAGCTGTTTTTT	CSARDLQGLVSGELFF
-	TRBV12-3/TRBV12-4	TRBJ1-6	-	TGTGCCAGCAGTCCCTATGGGGCCTCCGGTTCACCCCTCCACTTT	CASSPYGASGSPLHF
-	TRBV20-1	TRBJ1-4	-	TGCAGTGCTAGAGATCGGGAGGGGTACGTTGAAAAACTGTTTTTT	CSARDREGYVEKLFF
-	TRBV7-9	TRBJ2-2	-	TGTGCCAGCACTCTAATGCCTACACCCCCGACCGGGGAGCTGTTTTTT	CASTLMPTPPTGELFF
-	TRBV5-5	TRBJ2-1	TRBD1	TGTGCCAGCAGCCCGGGACAGGGATTTCTCAATGAGCAGTTCTTC	CASSPGQGFLNEQFF
few	TRBV12-3/TRBV12-4	TRBJ2-3	TRBD1	TGTGCCAGTAAGACAGGGAGCACAGATACGCAGTATTTT	CASKTGSTDTQYF
-	TRBV20-1	TRBJ2-1	TRBD1	TGCAGTGCCGAGGACAGGCTGGGCAATGAGCAGTTCTTC	CSAEDRLGNEQFF
few	TRBV11-3	TRBJ2-1	TRBD2	TGTGCCAGCAGCTTAGGCAAGACGGGAGGGTATGAGCAGTTCTTC	CASSLGKTGGYEQFF
few	TRBV7-2	TRBJ2-7	-	TGTGCCAGCAGCTTACAGGTTCCCCTCGAGCAGTACTTC	CASSLQVPLEQYF
few	TRBV12-3/TRBV12-4	TRBJ1-5	-	TGTGCCAGCAGTTTAAGTCAGAGCAATCAGCCCCAGCATTTT	CASSLSQSNQPQHF
few	TRBV30	TRBJ1-6	-	TGTGCCTGGGAGGCCTCAGGGTCACCCCTCCACTTT	CAWEASGSPLHF
-	TRBV7-8	TRBJ2-1	-	TGTGCCAGCAGCCCGGATAGCGGCACCTACAATGAGCAGTTCTTC	CASSPDSGTYNEQFF
few	TRBV9	TRBJ2-5	-	TGTGCCAGCAGCCCCCTTGGGCTATACCAAGAGACCCAGTACTTC	CASSPLGLYQETQYF
-	TRBV28	TRBJ2-1	TRBD2	TGTGCCAGCAGTACCGTCGGGAGGGGTTACAATGAGCAGTTCTTC	CASSTVGRGYNEQFF
few	TRBV6-1	TRBJ1-1	TRBD1	TGTGCCAGCAGTGACTATGGACAGGGGACTGAAGCTTTCTTT	CASSDYGQGTEAFF
many	TRBV29-1	TRBJ2-1	TRBD2	TGCAGCGTTGTAACTAGCGGGAGTAAGAGCAATGAGCAGTTCTTC	CSVVTSGSKSNEQFF
few	TRBV6-2/TRBV6-3	TRBJ1-5	-	TGTGCCAGCAGTTACTTCCGGATTAGCAATCAGCCCCAGCATTTT	CASSYFRISNQPQHF
few	TRBV20-1	TRBJ2-3	TRBD2	TGCAGTGCTAGAGATCGCGGGGGGGTTGTCGATACGCAGTATTTT	CSARDRGGVVDTQYF
-	TRBV3-1	TRBJ1-6	TRBD1	TGTGCCAGCAGCCAATACTTACCGGGACAGTATAATTCACCCCTCCACTTT	CASSQYLPGQYNSPLHF
-	TRBV6-1	TRBJ2-2	-	TGTGCCAGCAGTGCTATAGCGGCCAGGGCCGGTACCGGGGAGCTGTTTTTT	CASSAIAARAGTGELFF
few	TRBV6-1	TRBJ2-3	-	TGTGCCAGCAGCCCCGACAGGACAGATACGCAGTATTTT	CASSPDRTDTQYF
-	TRBV18	TRBJ1-6	-	TGTGCCAGCTCACCAGGGGTTCCACCCCTCCACTTT	CASSPGVPPLHF
-	TRBV20-1	TRBJ2-5	-	TGCAGTGCTACCGGCAGCCAAGAGACCCAGTACTTC	CSATGSQETQYF
-	TRBV28	TRBJ2-2	TRBD1	TGTGCCAGCAGCTGGGACAGGGTGGACACCGGGGAGCTGTTTTTT	CASSWDRVDTGELFF
-	TRBV5-1	TRBJ1-2	-	TGCGCCAGCAGCTTGATCGGGGACTATGGCTACACCTTC	CASSLIGDYGYTF
-	TRBV5-1	TRBJ2-1	TRBD2	TGCGCCAGCAGCTTGCCGGGGGGCTCCTACAATGAGCAGTTCTTC	CASSLPGGSYNEQFF
-	TRBV6-6	TRBJ2-1	-	TGTGCCACGGGTGTCCCGGAGTTCTTC	CATGVPEFF
-	TRBV5-1	TRBJ2-2	TRBD2	TGCGCCAGCAGCTCGGGACTAGCGGGGATCACCGGGGAGCTGTTTTTT	CASSSGLAGITGELFF
many	TRBV6-1	TRBJ1-5	-	TGTGCCTCCGTCTCGGTTAGCAATCAGCCCCAGCATTTT	CASVSVSNQPQHF
-	TRBV20-1	TRBJ2-1	-	TGCAGTGCTAGAGATCCGGCAGACGTCAACTACAATGAGCAGTTCTTC	CSARDPADVNYNEQFF
-	TRBV20-1	TRBJ2-2	-	TGCAGTCCACAGCTCACCACCACCGGGGAGCTGTTTTTT	CSPQLTTTGELFF
-	TRBV5-1	TRBJ2-3	TRBD2	TGCGCCAGCAGGCTGGGCAGGGGGACTAGCGGGAGATCGGCAGATACGCAGTATTTT	CASRLGRGTSGRSADTQYF
-	TRBV9	TRBJ2-2	-	TGTGCCAGCAGCGTTTGGGCAGATAACACCGGGGAGCTGTTTTTT	CASSVWADNTGELFF
-	TRBV28	TRBJ2-2	TRBD1	TGTGCCAGCAGGGACAGGGTTCGCACCGGGGAGCTGTTTTTT	CASRDRVRTGELFF
-	TRBV18	TRBJ2-1	TRBD1	TGTGCCAGCTCACCAGTCAAACAGGGGGTCGGTGAGCAGTTCTTC	CASSPVKQGVGEQFF
few	TRBV28	TRBJ2-3	-	TGTGCCAGCAGCTTAGTGGGGGGGCGAAGCACAGATACGCAGTATTTT	CASSLVGGRSTDTQYF
-	TRBV6-1	TRBJ1-2	-	TGTGCCAGCAGTGAAAATCATGGGGGCAACTATGGCTACACCTTC	CASSENHGGNYGYTF
few	TRBV28	TRBJ1-5	-	TGTGCCAGCAGACGACGAGACCATGGCAATCAGCCCCAGCATTTT	CASRRRDHGNQPQHF
few	TRBV13	TRBJ2-3	-	TGTGCCAGCAGCTTGATAGATACGCAGTATTTT	CASSLIDTQYF
few	TRBV28	TRBJ2-7	-	TGTGCCAGCAGTTTATGGGGGTCTCTCTACGAGCAGTACTTC	CASSLWGSLYEQYF
-	TRBV18	TRBJ1-5	-	TGTGCCAGCTCACCAGTGGGGAGCAATCAGCCCCAGCATTTT	CASSPVGSNQPQHF
-	TRBV29-1	TRBJ1-3	-	TGTGCATCCCGGAACTCTGGAAACACCATATATTTT	CASRNSGNTIYF